Below, one T cell receptor beta chain is given with its context. The antigen remains unidentified. Sequencing was performed with immunoSEQ multiplex PCR; in TCRdb, only in-frame clones are kept and a portion is missing. The top ten hold 3.5% of the sample, which has more than 95,000 clones, 88% seen once. These data are taken from a study of T cell responses to AZD1222 COVID-19 vaccine. Germline V CDR1 and CDR2: SNHLY, FYNNEI. This CDR3 has 14 amino acids. Trimming took 3 bases from V and 0 from J, leaving 7 bases between them. Pooling was applied to second doses at about 4 or about 12 weeks. Study-wide results and limits: A mostly white British donor set with more females was recruited, and clonal diversity was possibly underestimated.

Sequenced material: peripheral blood, taken 28 days after the second AZD1222 dose. V is TRBV2 and J is TRBJ2-3; D possibly uses TRBD1 or TRBD2 (5 bases each). The sequence was obtained from an adult who received the AZD1222 COVID-19 vaccine. CDR3 region: CASSERGSTDTQYF. The CDR3, as DNA: TGTGCCAGCAGTGAGAGGGGCAGCACAGATACGCAGTATTTT.